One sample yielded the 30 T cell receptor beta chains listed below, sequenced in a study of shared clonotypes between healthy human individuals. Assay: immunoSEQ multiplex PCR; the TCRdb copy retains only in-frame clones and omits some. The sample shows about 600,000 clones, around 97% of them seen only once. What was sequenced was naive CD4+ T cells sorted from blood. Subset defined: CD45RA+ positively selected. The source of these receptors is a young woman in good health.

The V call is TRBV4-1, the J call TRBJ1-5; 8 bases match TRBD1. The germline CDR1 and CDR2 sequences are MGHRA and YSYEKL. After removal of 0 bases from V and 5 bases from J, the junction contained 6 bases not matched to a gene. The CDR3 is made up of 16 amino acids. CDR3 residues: CASSQDKQGEHQPQHF. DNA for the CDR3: TGCGCCAGCAGCCAAGACAAACAGGGGGAACATCAGCCCCAGCATTTT.

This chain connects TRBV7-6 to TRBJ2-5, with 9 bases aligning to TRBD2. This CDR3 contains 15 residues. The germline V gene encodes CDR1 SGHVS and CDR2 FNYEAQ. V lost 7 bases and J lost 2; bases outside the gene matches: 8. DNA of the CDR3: TGTGCCAGCACATATCTAGCGGGATATCAAGAGACCCAGTACTTC. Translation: CASTYLAGYQETQYF.

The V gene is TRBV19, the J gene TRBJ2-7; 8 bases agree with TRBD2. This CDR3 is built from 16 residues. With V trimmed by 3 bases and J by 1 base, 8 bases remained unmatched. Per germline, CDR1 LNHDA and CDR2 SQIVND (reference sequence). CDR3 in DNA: TGTGCCAGTAGTATGGGTGTCGGGAGGGGGTCCTACGAGCAGTACTTC. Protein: CASSMGVGRGSYEQYF. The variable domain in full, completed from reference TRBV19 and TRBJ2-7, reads DGGITQSPKYLFRKEGQNVTLSCEQNLNHDAMYWYRQDPGQGLRLIYYSQIVNDFQKGDIAEGYSVSREKKESFPLTVTSAQKNPTAFYLCASSMGVGRGSYEQYFGPGTRLTVT.

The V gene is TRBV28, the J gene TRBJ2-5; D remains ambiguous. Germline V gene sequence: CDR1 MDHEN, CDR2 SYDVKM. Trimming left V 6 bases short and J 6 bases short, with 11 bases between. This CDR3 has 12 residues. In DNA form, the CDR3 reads TGTGCCAGCAGCTCTGACCCTAAGACCCAGTACTTC. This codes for CASSSDPKTQYF.

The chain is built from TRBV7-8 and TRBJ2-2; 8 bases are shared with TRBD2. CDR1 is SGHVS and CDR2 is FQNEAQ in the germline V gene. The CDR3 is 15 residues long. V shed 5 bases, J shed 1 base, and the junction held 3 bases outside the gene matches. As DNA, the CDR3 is TGTGCCAGCAGCACAACTAGCGGGAACACCGGGGAGCTGTTTTTT. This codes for CASSTTSGNTGELFF.

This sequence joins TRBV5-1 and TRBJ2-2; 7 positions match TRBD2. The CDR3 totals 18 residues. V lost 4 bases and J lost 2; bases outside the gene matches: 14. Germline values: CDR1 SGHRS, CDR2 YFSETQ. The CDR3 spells CASSLSITTSANTGELFF. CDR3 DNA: TGCGCCAGCAGCCTAAGCATTACAACTAGCGCCAACACCGGGGAGCTGTTTTTT.

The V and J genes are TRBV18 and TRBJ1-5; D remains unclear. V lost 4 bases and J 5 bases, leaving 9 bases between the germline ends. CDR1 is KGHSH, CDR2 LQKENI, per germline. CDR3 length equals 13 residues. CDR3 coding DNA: TGTGCCAGCTCACGAAGGGAGGATCAGCCCCAGCATTTT. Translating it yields CASSRREDQPQHF.

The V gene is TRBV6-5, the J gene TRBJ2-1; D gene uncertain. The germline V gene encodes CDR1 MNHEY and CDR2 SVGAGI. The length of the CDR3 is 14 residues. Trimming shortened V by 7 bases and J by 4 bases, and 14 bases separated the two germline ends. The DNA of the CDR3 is TGTGCCAGCAAGGACCCACTTACTTACAATGAGCAGTTCTTC. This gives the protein CASKDPLTYNEQFF.

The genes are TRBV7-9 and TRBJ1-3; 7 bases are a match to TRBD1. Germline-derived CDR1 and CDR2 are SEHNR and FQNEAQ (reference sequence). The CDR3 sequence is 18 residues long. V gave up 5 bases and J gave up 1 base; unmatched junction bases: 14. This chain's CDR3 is CASSPGTVAGGSGNTIYF. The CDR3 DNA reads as TGTGCCAGCAGCCCCGGGACGGTCGCAGGGGGGTCTGGAAACACCATATATTTT.

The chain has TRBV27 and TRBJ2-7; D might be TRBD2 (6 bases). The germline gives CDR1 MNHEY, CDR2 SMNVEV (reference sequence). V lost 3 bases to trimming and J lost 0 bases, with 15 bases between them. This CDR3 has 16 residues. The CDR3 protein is CASSFGSSPNSYEQYF. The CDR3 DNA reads TGTGCCAGCAGTTTCGGGAGCAGCCCCAACTCCTACGAGCAGTACTTC.

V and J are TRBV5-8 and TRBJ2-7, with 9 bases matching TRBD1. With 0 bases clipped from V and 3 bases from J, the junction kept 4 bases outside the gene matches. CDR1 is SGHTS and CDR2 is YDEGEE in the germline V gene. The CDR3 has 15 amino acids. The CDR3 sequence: CASSLGTGVVYEQYF. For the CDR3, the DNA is TGTGCCAGCAGCTTGGGGACAGGGGTTGTCTACGAGCAGTACTTC.

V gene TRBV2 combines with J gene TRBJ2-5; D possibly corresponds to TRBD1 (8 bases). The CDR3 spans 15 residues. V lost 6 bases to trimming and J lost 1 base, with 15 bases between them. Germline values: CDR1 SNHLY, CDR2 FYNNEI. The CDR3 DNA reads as TGTGCCAGCAGCAGACAGGGGAGGGGCCAAGAGACCCAGTACTTC. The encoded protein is CASSRQGRGQETQYF.

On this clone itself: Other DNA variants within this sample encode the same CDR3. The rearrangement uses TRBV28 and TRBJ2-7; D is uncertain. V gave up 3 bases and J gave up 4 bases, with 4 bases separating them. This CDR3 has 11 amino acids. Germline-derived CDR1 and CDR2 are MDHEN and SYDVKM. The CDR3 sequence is CASSFGYEQYF. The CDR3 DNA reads TGTGCCAGCAGTTTTGGATACGAGCAGTACTTC.

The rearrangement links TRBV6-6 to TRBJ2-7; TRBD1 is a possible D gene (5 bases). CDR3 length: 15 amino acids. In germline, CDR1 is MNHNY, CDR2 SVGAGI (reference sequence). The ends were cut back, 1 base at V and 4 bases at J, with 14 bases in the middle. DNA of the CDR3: TGTGCCAGCAGTTACTTTCCAGGGTTGGGGTACGAGCAGTACTTC. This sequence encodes CASSYFPGLGYEQYF.

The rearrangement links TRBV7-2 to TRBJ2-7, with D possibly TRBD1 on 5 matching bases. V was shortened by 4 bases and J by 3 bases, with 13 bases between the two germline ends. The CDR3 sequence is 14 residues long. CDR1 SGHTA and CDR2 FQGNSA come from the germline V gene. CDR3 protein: CASSWQGGDYEQYF. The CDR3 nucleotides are TGTGCCAGCAGCTGGCAGGGTGGGGACTACGAGCAGTACTTC. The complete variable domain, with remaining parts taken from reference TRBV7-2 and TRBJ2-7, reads GAGVSQSPSNKVTEKGKDVELRCDPISGHTALYWYRQSLGQGLEFLIYFQGNSAPDKSGLPSDRFSAERTGGSVSTLTIQRTQQEDSAVYLCASSWQGGDYEQYFGPGTRLTVT.

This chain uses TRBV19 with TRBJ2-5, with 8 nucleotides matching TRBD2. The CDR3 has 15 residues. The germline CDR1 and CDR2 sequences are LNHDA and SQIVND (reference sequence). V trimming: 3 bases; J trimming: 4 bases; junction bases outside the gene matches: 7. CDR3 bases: TGTGCCAGTAGTATTCTTGCGGGAGGACCAGAGACCCAGTACTTC. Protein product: CASSILAGGPETQYF.

For the CDR3, the DNA is TGTGCCAGTAGTCCCCGAACAAGGGACAGGGGGAGGGAGACCCAGTACTTC. This gives the protein CASSPRTRDRGRETQYF. This chain links TRBV19 with TRBJ2-5; 11 bases line up with TRBD1. CDR1 is LNHDA, CDR2 SQIVND, per germline (reference sequence). V dropped 5 bases and J dropped 5; count of bases not matched to a gene: 13. The CDR3 runs 17 residues. Drawing the rest from reference TRBV19 and TRBJ2-5, the complete variable domain is DGGITQSPKYLFRKEGQNVTLSCEQNLNHDAMYWYRQDPGQGLRLIYYSQIVNDFQKGDIAEGYSVSREKKESFPLTVTSAQKNPTAFYLCASSPRTRDRGRETQYFGPGTRLLVL.

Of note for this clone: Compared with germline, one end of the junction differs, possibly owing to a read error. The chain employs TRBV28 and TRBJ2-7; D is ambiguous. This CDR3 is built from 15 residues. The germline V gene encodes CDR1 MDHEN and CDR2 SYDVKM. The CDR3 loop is CANSFAVGSGYEQYF. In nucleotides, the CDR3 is TGTGCCAACAGTTTTGCGGTCGGTTCTGGCTACGAGCAGTACTTC.

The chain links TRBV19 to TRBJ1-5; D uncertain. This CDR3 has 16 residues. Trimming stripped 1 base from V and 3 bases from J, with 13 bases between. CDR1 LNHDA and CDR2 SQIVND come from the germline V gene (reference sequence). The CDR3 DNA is TGTGCCAGTAGTATAGGGCTGTTGGGGTACAATCAGCCCCAGCATTTT. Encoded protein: CASSIGLLGYNQPQHF.

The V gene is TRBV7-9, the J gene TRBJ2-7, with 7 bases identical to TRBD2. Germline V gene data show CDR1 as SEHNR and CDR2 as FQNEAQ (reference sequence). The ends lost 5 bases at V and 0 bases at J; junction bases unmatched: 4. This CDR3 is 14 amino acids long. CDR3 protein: CASSRSGNSYEQYF. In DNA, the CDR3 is TGTGCCAGCAGCCGGAGCGGGAACTCCTACGAGCAGTACTTC.

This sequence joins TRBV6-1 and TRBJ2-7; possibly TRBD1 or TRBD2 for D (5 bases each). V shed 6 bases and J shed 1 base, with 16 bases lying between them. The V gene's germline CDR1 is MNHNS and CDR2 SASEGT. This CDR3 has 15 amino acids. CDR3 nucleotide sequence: TGTGCCAGCAGCCTCGGGACGGGAAGATCCTACGAGCAGTACTTC. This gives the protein CASSLGTGRSYEQYF.

CDR3: CASSIPAGGLGTGELFF. The CDR3, as DNA: TGTGCCAGTAGTATCCCAGCGGGGGGTCTTGGCACCGGGGAGCTGTTTTTT. This sequence joins TRBV19 and TRBJ2-2; TRBD2 aligns across 9 bases. Unmatched junction bases numbered 9, after V lost 3 bases and J lost 4 bases. Germline V gene lookup returns CDR1 LNHDA and CDR2 SQIVND (reference sequence). The CDR3 sequence is 17 residues long.

CDR3 sequence (DNA): TGTGCCTGGAGCCGAATCAAGAGTGGGGGGACGGGTCAGCCCCAGCATTTT. It translates to CAWSRIKSGGTGQPQHF. The V and J genes are TRBV30 and TRBJ1-5; TRBD1 is a possible D gene (5 bases). The V gene's germline CDR1 is GTSNPN and CDR2 SVGIG (reference sequence). Trimming removed 3 bases at V and 6 bases at J, with 24 bases between. CDR3 size: 17 residues.

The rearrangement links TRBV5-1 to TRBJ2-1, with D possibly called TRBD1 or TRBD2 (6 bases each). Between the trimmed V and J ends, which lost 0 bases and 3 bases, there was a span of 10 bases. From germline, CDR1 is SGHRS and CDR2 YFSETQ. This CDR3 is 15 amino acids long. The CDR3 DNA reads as TGCGCCAGCAGCTTGGAGGGGGGAGTCTACAATGAGCAGTTCTTC. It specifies CASSLEGGVYNEQFF.

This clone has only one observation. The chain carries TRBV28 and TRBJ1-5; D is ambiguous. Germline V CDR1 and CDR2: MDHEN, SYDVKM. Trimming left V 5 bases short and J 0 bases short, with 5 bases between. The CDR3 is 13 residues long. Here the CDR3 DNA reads TGTGCCAGCAGTATCGTTAGCAATCAGCCCCAGCATTTT. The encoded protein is CASSIVSNQPQHF.

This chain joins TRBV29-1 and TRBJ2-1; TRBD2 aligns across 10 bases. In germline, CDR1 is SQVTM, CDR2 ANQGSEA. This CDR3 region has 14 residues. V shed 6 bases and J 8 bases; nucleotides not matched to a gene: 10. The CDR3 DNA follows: TGCAGCGTGGTACTAGCGGGGCCCCCTCATGAGCAGTTCTTC. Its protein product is CSVVLAGPPHEQFF.

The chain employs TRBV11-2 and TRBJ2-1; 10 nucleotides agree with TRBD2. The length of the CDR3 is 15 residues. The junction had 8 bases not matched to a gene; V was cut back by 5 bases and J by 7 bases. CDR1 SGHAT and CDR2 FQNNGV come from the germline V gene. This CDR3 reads CASSPTSGIVNEQFF. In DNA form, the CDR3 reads TGTGCCAGCAGCCCAACTAGCGGGATAGTTAATGAGCAGTTCTTC. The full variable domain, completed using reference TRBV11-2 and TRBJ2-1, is EAGVAQSPRYKIIEKRQSVAFWCNPISGHATLYWYQQILGQGPKLLIQFQNNGVVDDSQLPKDRFSAERLKGVDSTLKIQPAKLEDSAVYLCASSPTSGIVNEQFFGPGTRLTVL.

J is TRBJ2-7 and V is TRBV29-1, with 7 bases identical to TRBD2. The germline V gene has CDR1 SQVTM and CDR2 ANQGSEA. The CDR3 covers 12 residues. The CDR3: CSGAAGENEQYF. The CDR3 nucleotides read TGCAGTGGCGCGGCGGGAGAGAACGAGCAGTACTTC.

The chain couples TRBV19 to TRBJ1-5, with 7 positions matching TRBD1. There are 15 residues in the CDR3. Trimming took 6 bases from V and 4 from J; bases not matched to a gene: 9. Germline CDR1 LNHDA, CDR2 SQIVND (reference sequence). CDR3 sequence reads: CASSMGQTPNQPQHF. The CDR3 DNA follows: TGTGCCAGTAGCATGGGACAGACCCCGAATCAGCCCCAGCATTTT.

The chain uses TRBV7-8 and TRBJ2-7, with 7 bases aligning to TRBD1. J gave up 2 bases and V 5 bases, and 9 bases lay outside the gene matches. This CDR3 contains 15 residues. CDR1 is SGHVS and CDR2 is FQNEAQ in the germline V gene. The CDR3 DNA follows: TGTGCCAGCAGCCGACCGACAGGGCTTACCTACGAGCAGTACTTC. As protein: CASSRPTGLTYEQYF.